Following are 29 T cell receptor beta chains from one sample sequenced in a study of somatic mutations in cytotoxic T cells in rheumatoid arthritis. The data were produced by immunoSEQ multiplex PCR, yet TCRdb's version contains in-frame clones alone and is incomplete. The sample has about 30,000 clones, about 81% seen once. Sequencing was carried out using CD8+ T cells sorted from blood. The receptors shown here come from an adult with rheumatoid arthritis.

CDR3 DNA: TGTGCCAGCAGCCTGGATGACAGGGTACATAGAGAGACCCAGTACTTC. Translation: CASSLDDRVHRETQYF. This chain connects TRBV9 to TRBJ2-5; TRBD1 matches 7 bases. With V trimmed by 4 bases and J by 4 bases, 13 bases remained unmatched. CDR1 is SGDLS and CDR2 is YYNGEE in the germline V gene. The CDR3 is 16 amino acids.

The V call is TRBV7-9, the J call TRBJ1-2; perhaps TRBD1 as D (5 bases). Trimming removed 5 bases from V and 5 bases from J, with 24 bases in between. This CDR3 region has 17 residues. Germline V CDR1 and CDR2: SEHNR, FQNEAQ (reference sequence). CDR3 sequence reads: CASSPPDSLSSLYGYTF. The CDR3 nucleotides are TGTGCCAGCAGCCCACCCGACAGCCTATCCTCGCTGTATGGCTACACCTTC. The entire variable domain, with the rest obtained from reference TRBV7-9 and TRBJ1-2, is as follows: DTGVSQNPRHKITKRGQNVTFRCDPISEHNRLYWYRQTLGQGPEFLTYFQNEAQLEKSRLLSDRFSAERPKGSFSTLEIQRTEQGDSAMYLCASSPPDSLSSLYGYTFGSGTRLTVV.

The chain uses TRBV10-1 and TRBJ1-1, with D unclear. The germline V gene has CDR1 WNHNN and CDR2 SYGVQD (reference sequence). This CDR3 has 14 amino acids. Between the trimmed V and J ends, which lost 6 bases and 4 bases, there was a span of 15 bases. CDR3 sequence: CASSKGEYGTEAFF. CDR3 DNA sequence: TGCGCCAGCAGCAAAGGTGAATATGGCACTGAAGCTTTCTTT.

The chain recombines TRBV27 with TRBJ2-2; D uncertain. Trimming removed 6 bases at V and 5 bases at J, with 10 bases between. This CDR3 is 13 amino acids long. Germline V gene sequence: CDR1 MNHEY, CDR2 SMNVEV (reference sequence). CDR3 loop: CASSPSSTGELFF. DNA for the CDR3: TGTGCCAGCAGCCCCTCTTCAACCGGGGAGCTGTTTTTT.

Here the CDR3 DNA reads TGTGCCAGCAGTTTCTACAGGGGCGCCGGAAACACCATATATTTT. It codes for CASSFYRGAGNTIYF. This chain uses TRBV6-6 with TRBJ1-3; 7 bases match TRBD1. The CDR3 length is 15 residues. CDR1 and CDR2 from the germline V gene are MNHNY and SVGAGI (reference sequence). The V gene end was trimmed by 4 bases and the J gene end by 4 bases; junction bases not matched to a gene: 7.

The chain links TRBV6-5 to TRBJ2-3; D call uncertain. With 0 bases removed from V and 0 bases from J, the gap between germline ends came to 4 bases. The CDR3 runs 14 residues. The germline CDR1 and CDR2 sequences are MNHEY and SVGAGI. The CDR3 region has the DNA TGTGCCAGCAGTTACTCTCCAAGCACAGATACGCAGTATTTT. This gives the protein CASSYSPSTDTQYF.

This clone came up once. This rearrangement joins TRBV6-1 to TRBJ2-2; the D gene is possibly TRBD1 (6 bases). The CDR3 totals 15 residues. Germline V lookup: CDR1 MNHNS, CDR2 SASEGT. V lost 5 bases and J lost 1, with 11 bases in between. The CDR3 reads CASSLTGLNTGELFF. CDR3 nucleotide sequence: TGTGCCAGCAGTCTGACAGGATTGAACACCGGGGAGCTGTTTTTT.

CDR3 residues: CASSSQEYTEAFF. In nucleotides, the CDR3 is TGCGCCAGCAGCTCGCAGGAGTACACTGAAGCTTTCTTT. The chain links TRBV4-1 to TRBJ1-1; D gene uncertain. Trimming stripped 5 bases from V and 3 bases from J, with 10 bases between. The V gene's germline CDR1 is MGHRA and CDR2 YSYEKL. This CDR3 spans 13 amino acids.

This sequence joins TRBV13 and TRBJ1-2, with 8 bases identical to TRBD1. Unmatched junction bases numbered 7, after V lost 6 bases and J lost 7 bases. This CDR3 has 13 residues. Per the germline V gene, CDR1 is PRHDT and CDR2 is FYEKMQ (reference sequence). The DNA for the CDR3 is TGTGCCAGCAGAACAGCGGACAGGGCTGGCTACACCTTC. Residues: CASRTADRAGYTF.

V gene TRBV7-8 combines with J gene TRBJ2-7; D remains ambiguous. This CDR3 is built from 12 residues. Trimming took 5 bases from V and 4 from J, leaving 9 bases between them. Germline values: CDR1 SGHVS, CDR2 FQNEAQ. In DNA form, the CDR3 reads TGTGCCAGCAGCCGGTTGGGTTACGAGCAGTACTTC. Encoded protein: CASSRLGYEQYF.

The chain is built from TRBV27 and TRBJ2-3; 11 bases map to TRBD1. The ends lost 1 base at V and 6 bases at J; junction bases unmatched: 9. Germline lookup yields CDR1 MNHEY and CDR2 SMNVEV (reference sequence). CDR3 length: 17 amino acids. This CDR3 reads CASSLYPGQGAADTQYF. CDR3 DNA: TGTGCCAGCAGTTTATACCCCGGACAGGGGGCGGCTGATACGCAGTATTTT.

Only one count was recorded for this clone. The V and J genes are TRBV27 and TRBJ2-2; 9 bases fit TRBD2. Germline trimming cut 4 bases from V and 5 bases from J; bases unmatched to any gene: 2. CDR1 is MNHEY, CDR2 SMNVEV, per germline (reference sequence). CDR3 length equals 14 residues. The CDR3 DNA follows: TGTGCCAGCAGTTCAGCGGGAGGAACCGGGGAGCTGTTTTTT. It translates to CASSSAGGTGELFF.

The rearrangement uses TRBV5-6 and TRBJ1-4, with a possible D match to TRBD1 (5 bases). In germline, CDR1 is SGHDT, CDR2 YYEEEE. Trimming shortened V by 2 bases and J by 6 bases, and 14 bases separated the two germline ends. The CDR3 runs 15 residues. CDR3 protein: CASSFRVGVDEKLFF. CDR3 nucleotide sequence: TGTGCCAGCAGCTTCCGAGTGGGGGTCGATGAAAAACTGTTTTTT.

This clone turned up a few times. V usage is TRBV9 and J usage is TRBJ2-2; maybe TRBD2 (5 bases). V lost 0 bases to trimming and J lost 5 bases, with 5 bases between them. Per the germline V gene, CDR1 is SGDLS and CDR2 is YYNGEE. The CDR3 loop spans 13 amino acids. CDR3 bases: TGTGCCAGCAGCGTAGCGGGGACCGGGGAGCTGTTTTTT. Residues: CASSVAGTGELFF.

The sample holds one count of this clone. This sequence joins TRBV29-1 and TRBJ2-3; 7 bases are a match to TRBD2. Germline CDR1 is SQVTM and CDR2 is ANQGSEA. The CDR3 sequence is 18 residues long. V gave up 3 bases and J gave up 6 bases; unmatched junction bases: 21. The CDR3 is CSVEYSFSGGGLIDTQYF. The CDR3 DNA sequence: TGCAGCGTTGAGTATAGCTTCTCTGGGGGGGGGTTGATCGATACGCAGTATTTT.

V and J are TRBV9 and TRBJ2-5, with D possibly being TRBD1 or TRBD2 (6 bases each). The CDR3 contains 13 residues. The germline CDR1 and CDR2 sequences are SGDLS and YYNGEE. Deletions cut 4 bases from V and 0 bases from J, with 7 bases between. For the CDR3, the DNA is TGTGCCAGCAGCAGGGGGGACCAAGAGACCCAGTACTTC. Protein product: CASSRGDQETQYF.

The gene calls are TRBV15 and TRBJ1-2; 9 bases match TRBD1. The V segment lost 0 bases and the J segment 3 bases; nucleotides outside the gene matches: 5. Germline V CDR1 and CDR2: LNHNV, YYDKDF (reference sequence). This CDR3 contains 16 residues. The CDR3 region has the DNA TGTGCCACCAGCAGAGATGCGAGGACAGGGGACTATGGCTACACCTTC. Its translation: CATSRDARTGDYGYTF.

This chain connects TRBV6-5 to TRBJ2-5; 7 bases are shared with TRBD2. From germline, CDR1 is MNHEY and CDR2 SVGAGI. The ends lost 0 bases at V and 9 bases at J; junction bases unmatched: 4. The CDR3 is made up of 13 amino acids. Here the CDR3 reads CASSYSSAGAQYF. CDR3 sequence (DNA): TGTGCCAGCAGTTACTCGAGCGCGGGGGCCCAGTACTTC.

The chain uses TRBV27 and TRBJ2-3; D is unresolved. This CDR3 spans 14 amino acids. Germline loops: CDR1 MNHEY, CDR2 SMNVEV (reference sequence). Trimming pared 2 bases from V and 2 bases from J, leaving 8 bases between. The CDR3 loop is CASSLGPNTDTQYF. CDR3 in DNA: TGTGCCAGCAGTTTAGGGCCGAACACAGATACGCAGTATTTT.

In DNA form, the CDR3 reads TGTGCCAGCAGTGATGTCGGGAATAGGGCCAAAAACATTCAGTACTTC. Protein sequence: CASSDVGNRAKNIQYF. The V and J genes are TRBV6-1 and TRBJ2-4; possibly TRBD2 for D (5 bases). Looked up from germline, CDR1 is MNHNS and CDR2 is SASEGT. V lost 3 bases and J 1 base, leaving 13 bases between the germline ends. The CDR3 consists of 16 residues.

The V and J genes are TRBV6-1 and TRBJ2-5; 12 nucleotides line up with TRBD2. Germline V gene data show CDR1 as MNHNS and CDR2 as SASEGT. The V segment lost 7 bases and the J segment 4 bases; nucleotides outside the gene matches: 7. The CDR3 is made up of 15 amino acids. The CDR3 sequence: CASTIPGLAGETQYF. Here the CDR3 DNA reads TGTGCCAGCACCATTCCGGGACTAGCGGGAGAGACCCAGTACTTC.

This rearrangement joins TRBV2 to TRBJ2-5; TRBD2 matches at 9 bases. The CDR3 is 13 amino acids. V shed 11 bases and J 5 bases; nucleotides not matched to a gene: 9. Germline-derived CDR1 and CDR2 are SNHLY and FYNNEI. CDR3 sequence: CADQASGDETQYF. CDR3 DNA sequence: TGTGCCGATCAGGCTAGCGGGGACGAGACCCAGTACTTC.

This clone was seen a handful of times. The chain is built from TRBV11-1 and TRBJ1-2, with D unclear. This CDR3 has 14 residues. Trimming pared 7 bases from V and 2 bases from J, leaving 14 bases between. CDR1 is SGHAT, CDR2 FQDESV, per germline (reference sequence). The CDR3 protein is CASTDWGGNYGYTF. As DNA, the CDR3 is TGTGCCAGCACGGACTGGGGAGGGAACTATGGCTACACCTTC. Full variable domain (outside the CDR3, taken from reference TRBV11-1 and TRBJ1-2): EAEVAQSPRYKITEKSQAVAFWCDPISGHATLYWYRQILGQGPELLVQFQDESVVDDSQLPKDRFSAERLKGVDSTLKIQPAELGDSAMYLCASTDWGGNYGYTFGSGTRLTVV.

The CDR3 region has the DNA TGTGCCAGCAGCGGGAGACAGGGAGAAGCTTTCTTT. It codes for CASSGRQGEAFF. This chain connects TRBV7-9 to TRBJ1-1; 7 nucleotides align to TRBD1. The V gene end was trimmed by 5 bases and the J gene end by 8 bases; junction bases not matched to a gene: 5. Germline lookup yields CDR1 SEHNR and CDR2 FQNEAQ (reference sequence). This CDR3 has 12 residues.

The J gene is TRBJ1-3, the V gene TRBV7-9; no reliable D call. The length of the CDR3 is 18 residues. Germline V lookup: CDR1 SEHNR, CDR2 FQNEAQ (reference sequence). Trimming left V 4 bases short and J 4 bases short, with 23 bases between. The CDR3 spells CASSSTPSFRDDGNTIYF. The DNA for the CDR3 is TGTGCCAGCAGCTCTACACCATCTTTCCGGGATGACGGAAACACCATATATTTT.

The CDR3 nucleotides read TGCAGCGCAAGACAGGGGGTTGCGGTGGATGGCTACACCTTC. Translating gives CSARQGVAVDGYTF. The chain couples TRBV29-1 to TRBJ1-2; 9 bases fit TRBD1. The CDR3 is made up of 14 amino acids. J gave up 6 bases and V 7 bases, and 12 bases lay outside the gene matches. Germline CDR1 is SQVTM and CDR2 is ANQGSEA.

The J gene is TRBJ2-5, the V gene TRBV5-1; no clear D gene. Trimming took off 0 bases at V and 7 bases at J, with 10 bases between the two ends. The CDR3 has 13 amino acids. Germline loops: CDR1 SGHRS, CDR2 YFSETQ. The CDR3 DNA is TGCGCCAGCAGCTTGGGCGGCCGAGGGACCCAGTACTTC. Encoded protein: CASSLGGRGTQYF.

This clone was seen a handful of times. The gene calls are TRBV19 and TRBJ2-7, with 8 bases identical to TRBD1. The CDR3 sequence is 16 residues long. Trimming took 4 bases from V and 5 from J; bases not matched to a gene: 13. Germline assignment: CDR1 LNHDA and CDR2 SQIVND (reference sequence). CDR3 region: CASSTPRDRGIDEQYF. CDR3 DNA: TGTGCCAGTAGTACCCCGCGAGACAGGGGCATCGACGAGCAGTACTTC.

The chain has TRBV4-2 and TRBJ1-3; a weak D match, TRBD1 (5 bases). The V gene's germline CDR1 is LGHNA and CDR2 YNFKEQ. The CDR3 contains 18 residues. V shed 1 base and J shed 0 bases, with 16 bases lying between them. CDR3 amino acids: CASSQGGVGMFSGNTIYF. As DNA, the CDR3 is TGTGCCAGCAGCCAAGGGGGGGTCGGGATGTTCTCTGGAAACACCATATATTTT.